This T cell receptor beta chain derives from a study of tumor and adjacent non-tumor tissue in lung cancer. Study at large: Stage I to III disease affected 10 men and 5 women aged 31 to 76. Regarding the study as a whole: Shorter survival was associated with higher TCR diversity in tumors. Top 100 clones took a larger repertoire share in normal lung.

The CDR3 is made up of 13 amino acids. Germline V lookup: CDR1 SGHRS, CDR2 YFSETQ. V was trimmed by 1 base and J by 7 bases, leaving 10 bases between them. The template was RNA from unsorted bulk tissue. With respect to this clonotype: Its antigen is undetermined.

Three rounds of nested PCR, following a modified ARM-PCR protocol, produced the TCRbeta library. Via MiXCR, TCRdb re-called the multiplex PCR reads, giving one row per CDR3 protein. This table holds fewer than 130,000 distinct CDR3 sequences, 75% to 90% found once. The sequence came from an older man with non-small cell lung cancer. Sequenced material: lung tumor tissue. The chain uses TRBV5-1 and TRBJ2-3; no firm D call. The CDR3 here is CASSLIPWNTQYF. The CDR3 DNA follows: TGCGCCAGCAGCTTGATCCCGTGGAATACGCAGTATTTT.